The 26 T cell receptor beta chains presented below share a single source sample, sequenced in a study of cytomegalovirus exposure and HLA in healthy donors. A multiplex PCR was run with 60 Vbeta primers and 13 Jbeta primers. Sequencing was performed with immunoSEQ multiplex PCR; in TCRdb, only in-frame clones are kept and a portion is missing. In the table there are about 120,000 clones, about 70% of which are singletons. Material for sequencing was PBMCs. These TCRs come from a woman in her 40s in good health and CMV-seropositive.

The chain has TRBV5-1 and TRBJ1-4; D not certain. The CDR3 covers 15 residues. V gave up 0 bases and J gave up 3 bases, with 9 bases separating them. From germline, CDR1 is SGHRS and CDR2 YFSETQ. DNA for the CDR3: TGCGCCAGCAGCTTGGGACAATCCTCTAATGAAAAACTGTTTTTT. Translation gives CASSLGQSSNEKLFF.

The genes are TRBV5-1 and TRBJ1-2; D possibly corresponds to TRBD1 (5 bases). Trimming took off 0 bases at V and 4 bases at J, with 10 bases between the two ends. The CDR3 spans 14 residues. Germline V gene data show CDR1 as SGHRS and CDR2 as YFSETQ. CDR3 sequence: CASSLDGGSYGYTF. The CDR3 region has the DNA TGCGCCAGCAGCTTGGACGGGGGGAGCTATGGCTACACCTTC.

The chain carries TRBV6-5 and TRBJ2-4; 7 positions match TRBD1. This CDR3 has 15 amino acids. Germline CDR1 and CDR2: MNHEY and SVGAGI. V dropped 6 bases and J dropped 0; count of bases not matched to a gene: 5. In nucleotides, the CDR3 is TGTGCCAGCAGCTCAAGGACAGGAGCCAAAAACATTCAGTACTTC. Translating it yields CASSSRTGAKNIQYF.

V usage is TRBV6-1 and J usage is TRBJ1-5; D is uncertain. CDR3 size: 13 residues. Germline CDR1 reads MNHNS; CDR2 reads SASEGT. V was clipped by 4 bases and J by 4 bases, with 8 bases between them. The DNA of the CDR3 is TGTGCCAGCAGTGGGGAGAATAATCAGCCCCAGCATTTT. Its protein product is CASSGENNQPQHF.

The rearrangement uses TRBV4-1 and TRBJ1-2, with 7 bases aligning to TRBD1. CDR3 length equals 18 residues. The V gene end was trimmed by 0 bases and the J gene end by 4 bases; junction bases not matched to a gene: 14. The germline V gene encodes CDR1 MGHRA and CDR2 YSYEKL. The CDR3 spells CASSQDQETGLYLYGYTF. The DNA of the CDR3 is TGCGCCAGCAGCCAAGATCAAGAGACAGGGTTATACCTCTATGGCTACACCTTC.

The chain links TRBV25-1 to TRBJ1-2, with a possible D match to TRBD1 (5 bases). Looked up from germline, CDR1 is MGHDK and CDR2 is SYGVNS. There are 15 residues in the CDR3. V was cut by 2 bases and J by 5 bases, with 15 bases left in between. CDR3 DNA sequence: TGTGCCAGCAGTGAACCGTCGGACGGACATTATGGCTACACCTTC. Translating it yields CASSEPSDGHYGYTF.

The CDR3 loop is CASSFTDRNIQYF. The CDR3 DNA follows: TGTGCCAGCAGTTTTACGGACAGGAACATTCAGTACTTC. This sequence joins TRBV27 and TRBJ2-4, with TRBD1 identical over 7 bases. The length of the CDR3 is 13 residues. From germline, CDR1 is MNHEY and CDR2 SMNVEV (reference sequence). The V segment lost 3 bases and the J segment 7 bases; nucleotides outside the gene matches: 3.

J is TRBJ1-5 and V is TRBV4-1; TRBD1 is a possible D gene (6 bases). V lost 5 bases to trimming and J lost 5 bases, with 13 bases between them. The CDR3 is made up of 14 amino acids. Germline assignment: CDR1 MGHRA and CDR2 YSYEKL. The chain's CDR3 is CASSEEQGDQPQHF. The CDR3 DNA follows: TGCGCCAGCAGCGAGGAACAGGGAGATCAGCCCCAGCATTTT.

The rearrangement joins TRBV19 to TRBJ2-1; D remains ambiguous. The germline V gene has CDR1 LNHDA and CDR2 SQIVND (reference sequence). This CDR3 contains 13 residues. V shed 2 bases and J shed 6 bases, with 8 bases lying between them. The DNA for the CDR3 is TGTGCCAGTAGTATAAGACGGAGCAATGAGCAGTTCTTC. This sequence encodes CASSIRRSNEQFF.

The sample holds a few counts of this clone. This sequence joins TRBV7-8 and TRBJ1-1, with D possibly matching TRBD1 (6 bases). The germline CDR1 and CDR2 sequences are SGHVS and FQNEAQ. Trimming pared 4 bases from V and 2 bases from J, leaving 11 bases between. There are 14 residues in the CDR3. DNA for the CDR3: TGTGCCAGCAGCTCATCGACAGGAAACACTGAAGCTTTCTTT. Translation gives CASSSSTGNTEAFF.

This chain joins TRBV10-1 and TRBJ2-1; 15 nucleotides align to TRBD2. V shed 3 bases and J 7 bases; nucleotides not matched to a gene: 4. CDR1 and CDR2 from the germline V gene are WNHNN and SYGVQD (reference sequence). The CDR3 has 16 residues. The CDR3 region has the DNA TGCGCCAGCAGTGAACGGGGACTAGCGGGGGGTAATGAGCAGTTCTTC. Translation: CASSERGLAGGNEQFF.

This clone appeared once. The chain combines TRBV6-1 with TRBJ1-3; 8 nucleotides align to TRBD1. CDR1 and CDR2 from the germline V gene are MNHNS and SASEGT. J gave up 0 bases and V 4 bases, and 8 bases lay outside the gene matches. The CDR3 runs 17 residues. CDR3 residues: CASSGVGGTGSGNTIYF. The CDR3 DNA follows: TGTGCCAGCAGTGGGGTTGGGGGGACAGGCTCTGGAAACACCATATATTTT.

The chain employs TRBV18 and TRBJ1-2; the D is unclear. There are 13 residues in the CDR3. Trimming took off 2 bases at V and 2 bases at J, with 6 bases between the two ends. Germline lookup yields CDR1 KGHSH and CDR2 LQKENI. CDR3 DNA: TGTGCCAGCTCACCAGGGCAGAACTATGGCTACACCTTC. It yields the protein CASSPGQNYGYTF.

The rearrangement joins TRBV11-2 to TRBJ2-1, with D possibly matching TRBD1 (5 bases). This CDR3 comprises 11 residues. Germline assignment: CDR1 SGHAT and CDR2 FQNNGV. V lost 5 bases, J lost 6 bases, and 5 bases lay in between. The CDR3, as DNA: TGTGCCAGCAGCAGGGGCAATGAGCAGTTCTTC. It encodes CASSRGNEQFF. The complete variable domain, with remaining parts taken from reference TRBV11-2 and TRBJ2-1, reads EAGVAQSPRYKIIEKRQSVAFWCNPISGHATLYWYQQILGQGPKLLIQFQNNGVVDDSQLPKDRFSAERLKGVDSTLKIQPAKLEDSAVYLCASSRGNEQFFGPGTRLTVL.

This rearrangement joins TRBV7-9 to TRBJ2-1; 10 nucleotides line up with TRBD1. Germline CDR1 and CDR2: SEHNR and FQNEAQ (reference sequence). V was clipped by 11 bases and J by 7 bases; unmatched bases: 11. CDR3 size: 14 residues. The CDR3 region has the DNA TGTGCCGCACCAACTGGACAGGGGGGAAATGAGCAGTTCTTC. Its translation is CAAPTGQGGNEQFF. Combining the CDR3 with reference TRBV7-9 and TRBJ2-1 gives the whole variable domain DTGVSQNPRHKITKRGQNVTFRCDPISEHNRLYWYRQTLGQGPEFLTYFQNEAQLEKSRLLSDRFSAERPKGSFSTLEIQRTEQGDSAMYLCAAPTGQGGNEQFFGPGTRLTVL.

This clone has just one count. CDR3 in amino acids: CASSLNNAQPQHF. CDR3 nucleotide sequence: TGTGCCAGCAGCTTGAATAACGCGCAGCCCCAGCATTTT. This chain links TRBV5-8 with TRBJ1-5; D unresolved. The germline V gene has CDR1 SGHTS and CDR2 YDEGEE. CDR3 length equals 13 residues. With 1 base removed from V and 7 bases from J, the gap between germline ends came to 9 bases.

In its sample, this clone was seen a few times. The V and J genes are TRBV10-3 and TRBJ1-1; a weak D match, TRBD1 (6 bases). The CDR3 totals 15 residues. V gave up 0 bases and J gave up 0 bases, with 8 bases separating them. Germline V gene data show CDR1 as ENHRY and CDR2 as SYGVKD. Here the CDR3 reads CAISESQGMNTEAFF. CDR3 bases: TGTGCCATCAGTGAGTCTCAGGGGATGAACACTGAAGCTTTCTTT.

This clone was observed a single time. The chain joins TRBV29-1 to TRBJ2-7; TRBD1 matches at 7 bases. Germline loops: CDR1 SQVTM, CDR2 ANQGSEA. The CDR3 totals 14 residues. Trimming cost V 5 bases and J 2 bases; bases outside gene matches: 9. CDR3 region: CSVKRGLRPYEQYF. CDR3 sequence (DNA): TGCAGCGTTAAAAGGGGGCTCAGGCCCTACGAGCAGTACTTC.

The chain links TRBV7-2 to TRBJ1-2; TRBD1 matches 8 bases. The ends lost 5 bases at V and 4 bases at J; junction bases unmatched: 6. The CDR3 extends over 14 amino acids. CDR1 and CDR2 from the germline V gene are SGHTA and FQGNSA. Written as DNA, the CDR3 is TGTGCCAGCAGCAATGACAGGGGAGCCTATGGCTACACCTTC. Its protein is CASSNDRGAYGYTF.

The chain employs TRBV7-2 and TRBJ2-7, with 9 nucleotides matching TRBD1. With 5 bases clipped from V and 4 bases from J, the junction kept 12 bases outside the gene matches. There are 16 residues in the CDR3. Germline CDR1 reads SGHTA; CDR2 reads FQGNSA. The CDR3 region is CASSITGTGFRYEQYF. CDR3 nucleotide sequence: TGTGCCAGCAGCATAACCGGGACAGGGTTTCGGTACGAGCAGTACTTC.

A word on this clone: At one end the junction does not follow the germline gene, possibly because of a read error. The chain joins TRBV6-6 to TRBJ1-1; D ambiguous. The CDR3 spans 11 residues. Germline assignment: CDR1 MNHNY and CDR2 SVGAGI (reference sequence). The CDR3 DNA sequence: TGTGCCAGCAGCCCTCCCCCTGAGGCTTTCTTT. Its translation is CASSPPPEAFF.

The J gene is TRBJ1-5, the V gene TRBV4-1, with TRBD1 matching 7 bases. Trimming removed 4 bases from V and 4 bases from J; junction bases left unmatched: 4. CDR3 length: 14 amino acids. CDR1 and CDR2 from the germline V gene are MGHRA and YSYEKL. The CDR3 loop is CASSRGGRNQPQHF. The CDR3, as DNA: TGCGCCAGCAGCCGAGGGGGCAGAAATCAGCCCCAGCATTTT.

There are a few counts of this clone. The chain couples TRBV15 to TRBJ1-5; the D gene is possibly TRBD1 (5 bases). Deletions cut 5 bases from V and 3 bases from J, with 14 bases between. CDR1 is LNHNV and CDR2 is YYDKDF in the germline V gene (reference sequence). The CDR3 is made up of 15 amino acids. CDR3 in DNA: TGTGCCACCAGCTTAAGGACACATTCCAATCAGCCCCAGCATTTT. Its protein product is CATSLRTHSNQPQHF.

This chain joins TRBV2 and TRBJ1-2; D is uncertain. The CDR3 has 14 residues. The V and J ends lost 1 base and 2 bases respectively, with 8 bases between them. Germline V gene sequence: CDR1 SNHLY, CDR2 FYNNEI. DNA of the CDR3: TGTGCCAGCAGTGAAGGAGGGCAAAACTATGGCTACACCTTC. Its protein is CASSEGGQNYGYTF. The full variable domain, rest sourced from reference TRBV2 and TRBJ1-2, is EPEVTQTPSHQVTQMGQEVILRCVPISNHLYFYWYRQILGQKVEFLVSFYNNEISEKSEIFDDQFSVERPDGSNFTLKIRSTKLEDSAMYFCASSEGGQNYGYTFGSGTRLTVV.

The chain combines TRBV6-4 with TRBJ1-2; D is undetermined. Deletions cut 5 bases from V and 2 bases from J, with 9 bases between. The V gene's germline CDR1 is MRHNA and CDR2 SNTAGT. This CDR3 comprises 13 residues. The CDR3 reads CASSREINYGYTF. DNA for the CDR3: TGTGCCAGCAGTAGAGAAATCAACTATGGCTACACCTTC.

CDR3 in amino acids: CASSPRTREDTQYF. CDR3 DNA sequence: TGTGCCAGCAGCCCTAGGACTAGAGAGGATACGCAGTATTTT. V is TRBV7-6 and J is TRBJ2-3, with 7 bases matching TRBD2. CDR1 and CDR2 (germline): SGHVS, FNYEAQ. Trimming cost V 5 bases and J 6 bases; bases outside gene matches: 8. CDR3 length equals 14 residues.